The clone carrying this TCR beta chain was seen a handful of times. The repertoire was sequenced with immunoSEQ multiplex PCR; TCRdb's copy has only in-frame clones and lacks some. The table shows around 450,000 clones, with approximately 92% occurring only once. The data belong to a study of Ad26.COV2.S vaccination and SARS-CoV-2 variants. The treatment is: about 20 received Ad26.COV2.S at low or high dose, single or two shots; about 5 received placebo; per-sample allocation not given. Day 63 after the first vaccine or placebo injection was the time point for sampling. Material: peripheral blood, obtained in a trial of Ad26.COV2.S vaccine versus placebo. The receptor's source is a person between 18 and 65 years old who received the Ad26.COV2.S COVID-19 vaccine or a placebo.

CDR3 sequence (DNA): TGTGCCAGCAGCGCCTCGGGATATCGGCAGCCCCAGCATTTT. Protein sequence: CASSASGYRQPQHF. The gene calls are TRBV3-1 (or the pseudogene TRBV3-2) and TRBJ1-5; D is ambiguous. The CDR3 runs 14 residues. Trimming pared 5 bases from V and 7 bases from J, leaving 15 bases between. Per germline, CDR1 LGHDT and CDR2 YNNKEL (reference sequence).